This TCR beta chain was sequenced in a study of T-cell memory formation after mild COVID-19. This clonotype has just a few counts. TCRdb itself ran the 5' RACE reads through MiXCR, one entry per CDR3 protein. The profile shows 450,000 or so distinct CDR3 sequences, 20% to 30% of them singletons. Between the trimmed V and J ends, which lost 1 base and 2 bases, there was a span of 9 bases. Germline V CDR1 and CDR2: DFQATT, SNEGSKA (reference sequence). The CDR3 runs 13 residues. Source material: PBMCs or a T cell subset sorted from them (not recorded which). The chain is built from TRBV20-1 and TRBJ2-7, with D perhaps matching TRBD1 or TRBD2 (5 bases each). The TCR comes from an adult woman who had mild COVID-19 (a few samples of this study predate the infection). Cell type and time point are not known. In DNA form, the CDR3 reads TGCAGTGCTAGAGGTCGGGGCACCTACGAGCAGTACTTC. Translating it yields CSARGRGTYEQYF.